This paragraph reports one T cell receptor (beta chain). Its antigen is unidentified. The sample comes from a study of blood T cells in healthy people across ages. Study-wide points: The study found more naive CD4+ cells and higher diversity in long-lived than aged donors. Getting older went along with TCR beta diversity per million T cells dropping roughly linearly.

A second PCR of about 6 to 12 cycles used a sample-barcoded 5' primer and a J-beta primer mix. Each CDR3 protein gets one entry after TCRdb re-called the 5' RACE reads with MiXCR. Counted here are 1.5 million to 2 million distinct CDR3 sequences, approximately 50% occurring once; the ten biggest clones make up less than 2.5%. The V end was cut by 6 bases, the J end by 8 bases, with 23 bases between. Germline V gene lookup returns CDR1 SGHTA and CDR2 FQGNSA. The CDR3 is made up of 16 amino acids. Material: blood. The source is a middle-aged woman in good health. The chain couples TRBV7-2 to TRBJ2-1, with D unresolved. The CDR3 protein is CASSSGPNQAVDEQFF. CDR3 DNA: TGTGCCAGCAGTTCTGGACCTAACCAGGCGGTCGATGAGCAGTTCTTC.